This T cell receptor beta chain is from a study of shared clonotypes between healthy human individuals. As for the study in general: The people who gave samples were a couple of women and three men aged 18 to 49.

Germline values: CDR1 GTSNPN, CDR2 SVGIG (reference sequence). The CDR3 has 14 residues. V lost 8 bases and J lost 5, with 21 bases in between. Method: immunoSEQ multiplex PCR; TCRdb's copy keeps in-frame clones and lacks some. The repertoire holds about 2 million clones, about 95% seen once, with around 1.1% in the top ten. Selected positively for CCR7 and CD45RO-negative, naive CD8 cells excluded terminally differentiated effector memory CD45RA+ cells. Each donor was a Caucasian adult residing in Nashville, Tennessee. The receptor was derived from a young man in good health. The chain is built from TRBV30 and TRBJ1-2; perhaps TRBD1 as D (6 bases). Sequenced material: naive CD8+ T cells sorted from blood. In nucleotides, the CDR3 is TGTGCCCCTCGAGGGGGGGGGCTCTGGTATGGCTACACCTTC. It codes for CAPRGGGLWYGYTF. The variable domain in full, with the rest retrieved from reference TRBV30 and TRBJ1-2, is SQTIHQWPATLVQPVGSPLSLECTVEGTSNPNLYWYRQAAGRGLQLLFYSVGIGQISSEVPQNLSASRPQDRQFILSSKKLLLSDSGFYLCAPRGGGLWYGYTFGSGTRLTVV.